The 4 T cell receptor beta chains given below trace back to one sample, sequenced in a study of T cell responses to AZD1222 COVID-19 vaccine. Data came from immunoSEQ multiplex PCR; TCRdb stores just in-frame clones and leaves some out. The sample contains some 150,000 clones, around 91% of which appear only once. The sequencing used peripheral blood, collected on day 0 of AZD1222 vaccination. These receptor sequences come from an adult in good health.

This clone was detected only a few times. In DNA, the CDR3 is TGTGCCAGCAGCCTGACAGGGGACGGAAACACCATATATTTT. Residues: CASSLTGDGNTIYF. V is TRBV9 and J is TRBJ1-3, with 8 nucleotides matching TRBD1. V shed 4 bases, J shed 4 bases, and the junction held 4 bases outside the gene matches. Germline-derived CDR1 and CDR2 are SGDLS and YYNGEE. There are 14 residues in the CDR3.

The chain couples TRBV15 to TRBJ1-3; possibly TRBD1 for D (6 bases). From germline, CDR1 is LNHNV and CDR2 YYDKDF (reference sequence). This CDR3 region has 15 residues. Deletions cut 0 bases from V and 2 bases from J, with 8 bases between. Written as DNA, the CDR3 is TGTGCCACCAGCAGAGACAGGGGTGCTGGAAACACCATATATTTT. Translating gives CATSRDRGAGNTIYF.

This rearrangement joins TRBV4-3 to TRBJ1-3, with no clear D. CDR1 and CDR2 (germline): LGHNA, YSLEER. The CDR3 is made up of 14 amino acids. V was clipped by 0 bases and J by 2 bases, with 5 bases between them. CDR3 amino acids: CASSQDPAGNTIYF. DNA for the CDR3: TGCGCCAGCAGCCAAGATCCGGCTGGAAACACCATATATTTT.

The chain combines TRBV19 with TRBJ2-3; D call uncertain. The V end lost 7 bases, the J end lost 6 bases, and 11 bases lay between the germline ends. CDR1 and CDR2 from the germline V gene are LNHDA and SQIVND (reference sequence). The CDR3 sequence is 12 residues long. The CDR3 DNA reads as TGTGCCAGTATGGCTCCGGGTGATACGCAGTATTTT. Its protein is CASMAPGDTQYF. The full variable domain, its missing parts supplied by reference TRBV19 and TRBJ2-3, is DGGITQSPKYLFRKEGQNVTLSCEQNLNHDAMYWYRQDPGQGLRLIYYSQIVNDFQKGDIAEGYSVSREKKESFPLTVTSAQKNPTAFYLCASMAPGDTQYFGPGTRLTVL.